Presented here are 10 T cell receptor beta chains from one specimen sequenced in a study of T cells after yellow fever vaccination. TCRdb re-called the 5' RACE reads through MiXCR, storing one row per CDR3 protein. The data show around 49,000 distinct CDR3 sequences, with roughly 7.1% seen just once and about 15% held by the top ten. The source material was CD8+ T cells not binding an NS4B(214-222) dextramer, sorted from PBMCs, sampled 45 days after the yellow fever booster vaccination. The receptors were gathered from a man in his thirties or forties who received the YFV17D yellow fever vaccine.

This clonotype was detected a few times. This sequence joins TRBV6-5 and TRBJ2-7, with 9 bases fitting TRBD2. Per germline, CDR1 MNHEY and CDR2 SVGAGI. V shed 3 bases and J 2 bases; nucleotides not matched to a gene: 17. This CDR3 contains 19 residues. CDR3 nucleotides: TGTGCCAGCAGTTATTGGCGGGCCTCAGGACTAGCGAATCCCTACGAGCAGTACTTC. The encoded protein is CASSYWRASGLANPYEQYF.

The chain uses TRBV5-6 and TRBJ2-3, with 14 bases fitting TRBD2. With 4 bases clipped from V and 5 bases from J, the junction kept 3 bases outside the gene matches. CDR1 SGHDT and CDR2 YYEEEE come from the germline V gene. The CDR3 extends over 15 amino acids. The DNA for the CDR3 is TGTGCCAGCAGCGGGACTAGCGGGAGTGGAGATACGCAGTATTTT. Its protein is CASSGTSGSGDTQYF.

This sequence joins TRBV6-5 and TRBJ2-5, with 9 bases aligning to TRBD1. The germline gives CDR1 MNHEY, CDR2 SVGAGI. After removal of 7 bases from V and 5 bases from J, the junction contained 14 bases not matched to a gene. The CDR3 is made up of 16 amino acids. CDR3 protein: CASTAAQQGARETQYF. The CDR3 coding sequence is TGTGCCAGCACGGCGGCCCAACAGGGGGCGCGGGAGACCCAGTACTTC.

The CDR3 nucleotides read TGTGCCAGCAGCTTAGAAGTGACAGGGAAATATTCACCCCTCCACTTT. Amino acid sequence: CASSLEVTGKYSPLHF. The rearrangement links TRBV7-2 to TRBJ1-6, with 7 bases fitting TRBD1. The germline gives CDR1 SGHTA, CDR2 FQGNSA. V lost 1 base and J lost 8; bases outside the gene matches: 8. The CDR3 totals 16 residues. The full variable domain, its missing parts supplied by reference TRBV7-2 and TRBJ1-6, is GAGVSQSPSNKVTEKGKDVELRCDPISGHTALYWYRQSLGQGLEFLIYFQGNSAPDKSGLPSDRFSAERTGGSVSTLTIQRTQQEDSAVYLCASSLEVTGKYSPLHFGNGTRLTVT.

This clonotype was seen repeatedly, ten times or more. The V gene is TRBV20-1, the J gene TRBJ2-7; 9 bases map to TRBD2. Losses at the gene ends were 6 bases for V and 0 bases for J; bases not matched to a gene: 3. Germline CDR1 and CDR2: DFQATT and SNEGSKA (reference sequence). The CDR3 contains 13 residues. CDR3 in DNA: TGCAGTGCGCGGGGGGGTAGCTCCTACGAGCAGTACTTC. As protein: CSARGGSSYEQYF.

This clonotype was detected a few times. The chain has TRBV4-2 and TRBJ1-2, with 10 bases aligning to TRBD1. CDR1 and CDR2 (germline): LGHNA, YNFKEQ. The CDR3 is 14 amino acids. Unmatched junction bases numbered 5, after V lost 6 bases and J lost 4 bases. The CDR3 loop is CASRGTGAGYGYTF. CDR3 coding DNA: TGTGCCAGCAGAGGGACAGGGGCTGGCTATGGCTACACCTTC.

This clonotype was seen only a few times. This chain connects TRBV19 to TRBJ2-3, with D possibly being TRBD2 (6 bases). V shed 10 bases and J shed 4 bases, with 18 bases lying between them. Germline assignment: CDR1 LNHDA and CDR2 SQIVND (reference sequence). The CDR3 runs 14 residues. The CDR3 loop reads CATKTGREADTQYF. As DNA, the CDR3 is TGTGCCACCAAGACCGGCAGGGAGGCAGATACGCAGTATTTT.

In this sample, this clonotype turned up many times. The chain links TRBV9 to TRBJ2-2; D gene ambiguous. The V end was cut by 0 bases, the J end by 1 base, with 1 base between. The length of the CDR3 is 13 residues. The germline gives CDR1 SGDLS, CDR2 YYNGEE. CDR3 DNA: TGTGCCAGCAGCGTAGAGAACACCGGGGAGCTGTTTTTT. Translation gives CASSVENTGELFF.

Ten or more counts support this clonotype. The V gene is TRBV9, the J gene TRBJ2-1, with D possibly TRBD1 on 5 matching bases. The CDR3 has 13 residues. V was pared by 3 bases and J by 8 bases, with 12 bases between. Looked up from germline, CDR1 is SGDLS and CDR2 is YYNGEE. CDR3 sequence: CASSGLQGDEQFF. CDR3 in DNA: TGTGCCAGCAGCGGTCTTCAGGGCGATGAGCAGTTCTTC.

Ten or more counts support this clonotype. The chain is built from TRBV14 and TRBJ2-7, with D possibly being TRBD1 or TRBD2 (5 bases each). From germline, CDR1 is SGHDN and CDR2 FVKESK. This CDR3 comprises 16 residues. Trimming removed 2 bases from V and 3 bases from J, with 17 bases in between. CDR3 loop: CASSQSWGTGIYEQYF. CDR3 DNA sequence: TGTGCCAGCAGCCAATCGTGGGGGACGGGGATCTACGAGCAGTACTTC.